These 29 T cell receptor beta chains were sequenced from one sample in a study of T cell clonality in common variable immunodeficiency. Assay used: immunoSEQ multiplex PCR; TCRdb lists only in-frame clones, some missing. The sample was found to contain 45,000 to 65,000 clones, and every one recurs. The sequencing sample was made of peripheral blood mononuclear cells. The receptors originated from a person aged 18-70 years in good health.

CDR3 DNA, as far as it was read: TGCAGTTCGGGACTCCCTTGGGCCAATGAG. As protein: CSSGLPWANE. The entire CDR3 protein is CSSGLPWANEQFF. The chain has TRBV20-1 and TRBJ2-1; maybe TRBD2 (6 bases). Coverage ceases 3 residues before the CDR3 finishes, and the germline J gene fills in the end. Germline loops: CDR1 DFQATT, CDR2 SNEGSKA (reference sequence). CDR3 size: 13 residues. Trimming pared 8 bases from V and 6 bases from J, leaving 17 bases between.

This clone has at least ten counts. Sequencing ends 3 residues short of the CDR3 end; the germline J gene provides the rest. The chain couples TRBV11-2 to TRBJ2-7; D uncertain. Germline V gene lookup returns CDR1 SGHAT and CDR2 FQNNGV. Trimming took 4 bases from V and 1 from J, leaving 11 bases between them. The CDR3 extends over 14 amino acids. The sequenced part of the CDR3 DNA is TGTGCCAGCAGCTCTGCGTCCGATTCCTACGAG. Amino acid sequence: CASSSASDSYE. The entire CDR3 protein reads CASSSASDSYEQYF.

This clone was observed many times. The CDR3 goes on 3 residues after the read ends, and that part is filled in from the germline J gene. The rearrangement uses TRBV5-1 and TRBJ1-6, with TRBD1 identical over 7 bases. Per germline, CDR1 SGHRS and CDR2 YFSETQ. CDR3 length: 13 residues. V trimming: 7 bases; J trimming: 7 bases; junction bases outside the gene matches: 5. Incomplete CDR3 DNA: TGCGCCAGCGCCGGGACAGAGAATTCACCC. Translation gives CASAGTENSP. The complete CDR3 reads CASAGTENSPLHF.

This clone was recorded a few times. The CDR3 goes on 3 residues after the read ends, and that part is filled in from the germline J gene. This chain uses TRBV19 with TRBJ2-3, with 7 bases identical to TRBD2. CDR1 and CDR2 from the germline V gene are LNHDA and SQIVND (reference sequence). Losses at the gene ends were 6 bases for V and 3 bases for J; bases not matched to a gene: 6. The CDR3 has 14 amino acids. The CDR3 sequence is CASRKRGGTDTQYF. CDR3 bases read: TGTGCCAGTAGGAAGCGGGGAGGGACAGATACG.

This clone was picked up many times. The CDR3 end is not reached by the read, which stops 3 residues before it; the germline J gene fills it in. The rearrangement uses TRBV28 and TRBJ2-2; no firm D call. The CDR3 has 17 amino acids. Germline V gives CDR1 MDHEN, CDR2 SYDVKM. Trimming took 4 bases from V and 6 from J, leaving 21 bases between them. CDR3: CASSSHTVVLGSGELFF. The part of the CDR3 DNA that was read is TGTGCCAGCAGTTCACACACTGTCGTCCTCGGGTCCGGGGAG.

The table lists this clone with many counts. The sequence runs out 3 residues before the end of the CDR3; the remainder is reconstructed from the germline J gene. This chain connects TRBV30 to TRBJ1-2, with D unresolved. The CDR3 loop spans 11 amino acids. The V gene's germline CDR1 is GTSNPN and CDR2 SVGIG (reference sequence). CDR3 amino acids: CAWSVIGGYTF. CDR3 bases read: TGTGCCTGGAGTGTAATCGGGGGC.

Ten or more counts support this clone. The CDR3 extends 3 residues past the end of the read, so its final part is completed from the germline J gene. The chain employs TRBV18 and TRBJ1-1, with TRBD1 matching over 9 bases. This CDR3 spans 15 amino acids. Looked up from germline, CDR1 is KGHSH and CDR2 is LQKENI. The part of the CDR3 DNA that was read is TGTGCCAGCTCACCGACTCTGGGACAGGGCACGGGA. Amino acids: CASSPTLGQGTG. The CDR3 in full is CASSPTLGQGTGAFF.

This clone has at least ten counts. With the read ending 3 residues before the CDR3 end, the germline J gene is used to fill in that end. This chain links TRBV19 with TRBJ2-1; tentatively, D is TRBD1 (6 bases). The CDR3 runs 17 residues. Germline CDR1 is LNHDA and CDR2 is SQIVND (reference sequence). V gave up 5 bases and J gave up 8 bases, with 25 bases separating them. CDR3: CASSYLKIQGAIDEQFF. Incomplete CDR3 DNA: TGTGCCAGTAGTTACCTAAAGATACAGGGCGCTATCGATGAG.

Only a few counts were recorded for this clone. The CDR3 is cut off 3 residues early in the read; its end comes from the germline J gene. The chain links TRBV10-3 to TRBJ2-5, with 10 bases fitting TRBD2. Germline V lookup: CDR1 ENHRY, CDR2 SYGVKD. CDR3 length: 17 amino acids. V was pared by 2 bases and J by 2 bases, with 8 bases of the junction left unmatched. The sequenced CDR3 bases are TGTGCCATCAGTGAGCCTGAGACTAGCGGGCCGCAAGAGACC. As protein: CAISEPETSGPQET. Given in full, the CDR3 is CAISEPETSGPQETQYF.

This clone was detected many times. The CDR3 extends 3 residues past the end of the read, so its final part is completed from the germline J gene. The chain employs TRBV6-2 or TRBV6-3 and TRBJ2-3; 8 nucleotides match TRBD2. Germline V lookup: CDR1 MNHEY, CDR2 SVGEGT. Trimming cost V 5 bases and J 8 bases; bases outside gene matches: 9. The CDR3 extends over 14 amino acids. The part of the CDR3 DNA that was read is TGTGCCAGCAGTGAGCCCCGGGGGGGCCGTACG. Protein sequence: CASSEPRGGRT. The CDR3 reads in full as CASSEPRGGRTQYF.

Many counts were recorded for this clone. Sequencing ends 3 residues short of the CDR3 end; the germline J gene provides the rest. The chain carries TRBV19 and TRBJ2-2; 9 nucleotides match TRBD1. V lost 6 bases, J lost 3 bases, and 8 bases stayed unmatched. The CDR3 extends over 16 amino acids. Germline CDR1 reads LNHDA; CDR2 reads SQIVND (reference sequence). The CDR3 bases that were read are TGTGCCAGTAGATCCCCACAGGGGGCCCACACCGGGGAG. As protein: CASRSPQGAHTGE. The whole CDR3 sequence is CASRSPQGAHTGELFF.

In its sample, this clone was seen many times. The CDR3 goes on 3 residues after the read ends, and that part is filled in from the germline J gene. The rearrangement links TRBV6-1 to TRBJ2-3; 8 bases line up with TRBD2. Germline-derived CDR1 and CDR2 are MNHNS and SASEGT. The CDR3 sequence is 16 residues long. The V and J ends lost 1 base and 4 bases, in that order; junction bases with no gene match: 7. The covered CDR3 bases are TGTGCCAGCAGTGAAGGCTGGCGGGAGGAGGCAGATACG. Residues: CASSEGWREEADT. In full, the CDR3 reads CASSEGWREEADTQYF.

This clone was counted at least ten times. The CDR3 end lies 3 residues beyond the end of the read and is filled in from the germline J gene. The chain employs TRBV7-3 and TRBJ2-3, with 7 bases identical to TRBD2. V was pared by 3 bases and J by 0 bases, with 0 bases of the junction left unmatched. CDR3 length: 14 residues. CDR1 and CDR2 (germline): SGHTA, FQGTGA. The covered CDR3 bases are TGTGCCAGCAGCTTGACTAGCAGCACAGATACG. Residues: CASSLTSSTDT. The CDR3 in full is CASSLTSSTDTQYF. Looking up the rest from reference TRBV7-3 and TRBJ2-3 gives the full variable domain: GAGVSQTPSNKVTEKGKYVELRCDPISGHTALYWYRQSLGQGPEFLIYFQGTGAADDSGLPNDRFFAVRPEGSVSTLKIQRTERGDSAVYLCASSLTSSTDTQYFGPGTRLTVL.

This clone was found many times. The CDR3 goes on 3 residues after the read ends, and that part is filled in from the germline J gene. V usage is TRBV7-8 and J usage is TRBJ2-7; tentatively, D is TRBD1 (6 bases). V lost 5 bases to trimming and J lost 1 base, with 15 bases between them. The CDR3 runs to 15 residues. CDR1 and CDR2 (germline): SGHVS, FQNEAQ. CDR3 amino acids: CASSPPWGQSYEQYF. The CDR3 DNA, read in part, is TGTGCCAGCAGCCCCCCCTGGGGGCAGTCCTACGAG.

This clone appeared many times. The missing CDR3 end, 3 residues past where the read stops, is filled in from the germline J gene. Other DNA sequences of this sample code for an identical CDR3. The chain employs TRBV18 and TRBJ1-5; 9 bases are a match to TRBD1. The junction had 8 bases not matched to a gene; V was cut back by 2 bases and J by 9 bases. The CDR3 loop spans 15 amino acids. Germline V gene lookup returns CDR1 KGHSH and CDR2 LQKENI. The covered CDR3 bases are TGTGCCAGCTCACCATGGCGGACAGGGGAGGGGCCC. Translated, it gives CASSPWRTGEGP. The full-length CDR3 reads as CASSPWRTGEGPQHF. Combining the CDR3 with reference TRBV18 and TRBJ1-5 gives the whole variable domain NAGVMQNPRHLVRRRGQEARLRCSPMKGHSHVYWYRQLPEEGLKFMVYLQKENIIDESGMPKERFSAEFPKEGPSILRIQQVVRGDSAAYFCASSPWRTGEGPQHFGDGTRLSIL.

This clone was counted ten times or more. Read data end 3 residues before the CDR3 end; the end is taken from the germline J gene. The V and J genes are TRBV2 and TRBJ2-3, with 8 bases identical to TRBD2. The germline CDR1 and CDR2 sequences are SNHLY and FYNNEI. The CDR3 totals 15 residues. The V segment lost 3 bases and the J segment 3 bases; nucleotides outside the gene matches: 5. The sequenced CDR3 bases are TGTGCCAGCAGTGAGAGGGCTAGCGGGACAGATACG. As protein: CASSERASGTDT. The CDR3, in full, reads CASSERASGTDTQYF.

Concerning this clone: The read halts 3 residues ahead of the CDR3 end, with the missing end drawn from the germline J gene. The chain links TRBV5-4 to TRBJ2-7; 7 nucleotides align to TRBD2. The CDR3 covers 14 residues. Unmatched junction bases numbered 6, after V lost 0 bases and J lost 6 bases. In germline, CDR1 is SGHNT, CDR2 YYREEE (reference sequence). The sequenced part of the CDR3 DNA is TGTGCCAGCAGCTTGGTGGCGGGAGCGGGCGAG. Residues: CASSLVAGAGE. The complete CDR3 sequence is CASSLVAGAGEQYF.

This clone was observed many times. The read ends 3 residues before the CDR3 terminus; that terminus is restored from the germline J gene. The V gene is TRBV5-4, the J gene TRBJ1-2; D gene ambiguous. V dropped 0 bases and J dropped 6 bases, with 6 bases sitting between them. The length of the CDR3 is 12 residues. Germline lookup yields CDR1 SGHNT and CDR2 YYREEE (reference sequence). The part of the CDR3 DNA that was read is TGTGCCAGCAGCTTGGGTAGAAATGGC. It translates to CASSLGRNG. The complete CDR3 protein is CASSLGRNGYTF. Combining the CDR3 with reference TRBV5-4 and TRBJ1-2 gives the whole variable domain ETGVTQSPTHLIKTRGQQVTLRCSSQSGHNTVSWYQQALGQGPQFIFQYYREEENGRGNFPPRFSGLQFPNYSSELNVNALELDDSALYLCASSLGRNGYTFGSGTRLTVV.

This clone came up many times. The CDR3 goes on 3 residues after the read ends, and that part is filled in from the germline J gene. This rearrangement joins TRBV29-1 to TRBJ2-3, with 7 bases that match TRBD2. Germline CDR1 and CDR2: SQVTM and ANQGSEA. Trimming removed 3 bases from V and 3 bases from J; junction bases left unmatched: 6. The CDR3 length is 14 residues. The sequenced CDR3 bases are TGCAGCGTTGATTCTAGCGGAGTTACAGATACG. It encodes CSVDSSGVTDT. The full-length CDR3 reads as CSVDSSGVTDTQYF.

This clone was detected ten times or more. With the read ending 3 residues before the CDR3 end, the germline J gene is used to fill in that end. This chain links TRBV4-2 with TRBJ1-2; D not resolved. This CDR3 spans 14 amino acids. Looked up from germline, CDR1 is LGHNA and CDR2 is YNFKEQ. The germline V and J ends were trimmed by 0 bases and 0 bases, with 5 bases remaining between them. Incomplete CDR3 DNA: TGTGCCAGCAGCCAAGAGGCAGCTAACTATGGC. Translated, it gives CASSQEAANYG. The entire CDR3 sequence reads CASSQEAANYGYTF.

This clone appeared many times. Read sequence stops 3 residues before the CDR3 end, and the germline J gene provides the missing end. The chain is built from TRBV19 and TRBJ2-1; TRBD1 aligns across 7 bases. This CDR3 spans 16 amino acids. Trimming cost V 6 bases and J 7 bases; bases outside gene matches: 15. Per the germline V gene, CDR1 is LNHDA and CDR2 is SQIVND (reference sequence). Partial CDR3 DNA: TGTGCCAGTAGCACGAGAGGGGGCGGGTCTTTTAATGAG. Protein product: CASSTRGGGSFNE. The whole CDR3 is CASSTRGGGSFNEQFF. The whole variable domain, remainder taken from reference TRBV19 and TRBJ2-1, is DGGITQSPKYLFRKEGQNVTLSCEQNLNHDAMYWYRQDPGQGLRLIYYSQIVNDFQKGDIAEGYSVSREKKESFPLTVTSAQKNPTAFYLCASSTRGGGSFNEQFFGPGTRLTVL.

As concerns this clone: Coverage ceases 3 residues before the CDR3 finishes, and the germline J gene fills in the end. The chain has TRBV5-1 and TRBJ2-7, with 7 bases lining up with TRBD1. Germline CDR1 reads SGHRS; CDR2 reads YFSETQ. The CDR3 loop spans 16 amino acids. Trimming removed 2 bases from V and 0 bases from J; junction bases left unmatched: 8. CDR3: CASSLTSGTASYEQYF. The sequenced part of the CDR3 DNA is TGCGCCAGCAGCTTAACGTCCGGGACAGCCTCCTACGAG. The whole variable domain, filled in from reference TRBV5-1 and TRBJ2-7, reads KAGVTQTPRYLIKTRGQQVTLSCSPISGHRSVSWYQQTPGQGLQFLFEYFSETQRNKGNFPGRFSGRQFSNSRSEMNVSTLELGDSALYLCASSLTSGTASYEQYFGPGTRLTVT.

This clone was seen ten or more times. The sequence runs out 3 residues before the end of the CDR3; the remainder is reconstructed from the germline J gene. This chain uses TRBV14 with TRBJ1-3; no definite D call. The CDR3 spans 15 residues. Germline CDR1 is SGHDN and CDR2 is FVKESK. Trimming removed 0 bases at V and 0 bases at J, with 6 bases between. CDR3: CASSQERISGNTIYF. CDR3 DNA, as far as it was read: TGTGCCAGCAGCCAAGAGCGGATCTCTGGAAACACC.

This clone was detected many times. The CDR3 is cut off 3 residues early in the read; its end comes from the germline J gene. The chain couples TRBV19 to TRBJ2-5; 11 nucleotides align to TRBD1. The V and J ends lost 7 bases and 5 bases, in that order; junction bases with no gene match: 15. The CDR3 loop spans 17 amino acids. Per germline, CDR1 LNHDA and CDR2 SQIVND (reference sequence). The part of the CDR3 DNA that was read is TGTGCCAGTACCCCGGGACAGGGGGTGCACTACGCTGAGACC. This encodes CASTPGQGVHYAET. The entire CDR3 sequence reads CASTPGQGVHYAETQYF.

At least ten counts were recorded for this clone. The CDR3 sequence is CASSSLTGENTEAFF. Incomplete CDR3 DNA: TGCGCCAGCAGCTCCCTGACAGGTGAGAACACTGAA. The rearrangement joins TRBV5-1 to TRBJ1-1; the D gene is possibly TRBD1 (6 bases). The read ends 3 residues early relative to the CDR3; the germline J gene fills the gap. The V end was cut by 3 bases, the J end by 1 base, with 13 bases between. CDR3 size: 15 residues. Germline V lookup: CDR1 SGHRS, CDR2 YFSETQ. The whole variable domain, filled in from reference TRBV5-1 and TRBJ1-1, reads KAGVTQTPRYLIKTRGQQVTLSCSPISGHRSVSWYQQTPGQGLQFLFEYFSETQRNKGNFPGRFSGRQFSNSRSEMNVSTLELGDSALYLCASSSLTGENTEAFFGQGTRLTVV.

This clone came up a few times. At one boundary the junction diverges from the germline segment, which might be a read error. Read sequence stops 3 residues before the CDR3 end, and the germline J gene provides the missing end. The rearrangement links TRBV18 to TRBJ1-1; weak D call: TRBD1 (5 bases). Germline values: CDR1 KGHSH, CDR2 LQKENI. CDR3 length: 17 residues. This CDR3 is CASPPPSLTVKFTEAFF. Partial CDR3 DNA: TGTGCCAGCCCACCACCAAGTCTGACAGTGAAGTTCACTGAA.

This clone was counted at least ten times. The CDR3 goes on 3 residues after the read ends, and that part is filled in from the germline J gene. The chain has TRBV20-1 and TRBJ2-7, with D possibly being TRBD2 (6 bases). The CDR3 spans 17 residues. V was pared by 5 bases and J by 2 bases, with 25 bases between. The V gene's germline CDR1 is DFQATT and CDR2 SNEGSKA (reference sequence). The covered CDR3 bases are TGCAGTGCTCCCGGAAATTTAGCGGCCTCACCTACCTACGAG. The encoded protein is CSAPGNLAASPTYE. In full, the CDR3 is CSAPGNLAASPTYEQYF.

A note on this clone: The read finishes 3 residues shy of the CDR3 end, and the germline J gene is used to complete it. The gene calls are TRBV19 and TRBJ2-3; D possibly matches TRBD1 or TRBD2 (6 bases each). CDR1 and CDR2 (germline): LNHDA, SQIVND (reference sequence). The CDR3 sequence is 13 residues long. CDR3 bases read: TGTGCCAGTAGTATACAGGGAGGACAGCCG. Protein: CASSIQGGQP. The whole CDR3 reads CASSIQGGQPQYF. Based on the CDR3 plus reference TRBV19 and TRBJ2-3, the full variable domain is DGGITQSPKYLFRKEGQNVTLSCEQNLNHDAMYWYRQDPGQGLRLIYYSQIVNDFQKGDIAEGYSVSREKKESFPLTVTSAQKNPTAFYLCASSIQGGQPQYFGPGTRLTVL.

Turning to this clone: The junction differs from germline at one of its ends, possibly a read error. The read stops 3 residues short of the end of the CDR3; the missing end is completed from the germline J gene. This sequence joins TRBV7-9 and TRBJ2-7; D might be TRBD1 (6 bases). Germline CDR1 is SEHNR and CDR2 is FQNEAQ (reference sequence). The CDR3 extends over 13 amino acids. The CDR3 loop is CSSSSPGAYEQYF. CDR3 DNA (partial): TGTTCCAGCAGCTCACCAGGGGCCTACGAG.